These 26 T cell receptor beta chains were all obtained from the same sample, sequenced in a study of blood T cells in healthy people across ages. The authors ran a second PCR of 7 to 11 cycles using a sample-barcoded 5' primer and a J-beta primer mix. TCRdb reanalysed the 5' RACE reads using MiXCR and keeps one entry per CDR3 protein. The sample includes hundreds of thousands of distinct CDR3 sequences, about a quarter seen only once; the top ten take approximately 3.6%. The data also belong to a second study, concerning T cells of mothers and their children.

What was sequenced was blood. The receptors were gathered from a boy aged 2-9 years in good health.

In this sample, this clonotype turned up many times. This chain uses TRBV5-1 with TRBJ1-4; D is unresolved. The CDR3 has 14 residues. Germline CDR1 reads SGHRS; CDR2 reads YFSETQ. V gave up 2 bases and J gave up 4 bases, with 9 bases separating them. The CDR3 DNA reads TGCGCCAGCAGCTTTGGTAGGGTTAATGAAAAACTGTTTTTT. This codes for CASSFGRVNEKLFF. Full variable domain (outside the CDR3, taken from reference TRBV5-1 and TRBJ1-4): KAGVTQTPRYLIKTRGQQVTLSCSPISGHRSVSWYQQTPGQGLQFLFEYFSETQRNKGNFPGRFSGRQFSNSRSEMNVSTLELGDSALYLCASSFGRVNEKLFFGSGTQLSVL.

This clonotype was detected a few times. The chain has TRBV27 and TRBJ1-3; 9 nucleotides agree with TRBD1. CDR3 length equals 16 residues. J was trimmed by 0 bases and V by 6 bases; bases with no gene match: 6. Germline CDR1 reads MNHEY; CDR2 reads SMNVEV (reference sequence). In DNA form, the CDR3 reads TGTGCCAGCAGATCCGGGACAGGGATCTCTGGAAACACCATATATTTT. It encodes CASRSGTGISGNTIYF.

There are a few counts of this clonotype. This sequence joins TRBV12-3 or TRBV12-4 and TRBJ1-1; weak D call: TRBD1 (5 bases). The V gene lost 6 bases and the J gene lost 7 bases, with 12 bases spanning the gap. The CDR3 covers 12 residues. CDR3 protein: CASSIQGGEAFF. In nucleotides, the CDR3 is TGTGCCAGCAGCATTCAGGGCGGTGAAGCTTTCTTT.

The chain recombines TRBV5-1 with TRBJ2-5, with TRBD2 matching 8 bases. Germline CDR1 reads SGHRS; CDR2 reads YFSETQ. There are 16 residues in the CDR3. J gave up 2 bases and V 0 bases, and 6 bases lay outside the gene matches. Written as DNA, the CDR3 is TGCGCCAGCAGCTTGGGGAGCCCTAGCGGGCAAGAGACCCAGTACTTC. Translating gives CASSLGSPSGQETQYF.

The chain uses TRBV30 and TRBJ1-1; a possible D gene is TRBD1 (6 bases). Germline-derived CDR1 and CDR2 are GTSNPN and SVGIG (reference sequence). This CDR3 is 13 amino acids long. V was cut by 5 bases and J by 0 bases, with 10 bases left in between. CDR3 sequence: CAWVTGLNTEAFF. DNA of the CDR3: TGTGCCTGGGTTACAGGGTTGAACACTGAAGCTTTCTTT. Together with reference TRBV30 and TRBJ1-1, the CDR3 gives the full variable domain: SQTIHQWPATLVQPVGSPLSLECTVEGTSNPNLYWYRQAAGRGLQLLFYSVGIGQISSEVPQNLSASRPQDRQFILSSKKLLLSDSGFYLCAWVTGLNTEAFFGQGTRLTVV.

V and J are TRBV10-3 and TRBJ2-2, with a possible D match to TRBD2 (7 bases). CDR1 and CDR2 (germline): ENHRY, SYGVKD. The V end was cut by 3 bases, the J end by 0 bases, with 11 bases between. CDR3 length: 16 residues. CDR3 in amino acids: CAISEQGLTNTGELFF. CDR3 DNA sequence: TGTGCCATCAGTGAACAGGGACTAACGAACACCGGGGAGCTGTTTTTT.

The chain employs TRBV4-1 and TRBJ2-7; a possible D gene is TRBD2 (5 bases). Germline V gives CDR1 MGHRA, CDR2 YSYEKL. The CDR3 extends over 15 amino acids. The ends were cut back, 4 bases at V and 1 base at J, with 14 bases in the middle. This CDR3 is CASSLTLGGSYEQYF. The CDR3 coding sequence is TGCGCCAGCAGCCTGACACTAGGAGGTTCCTACGAGCAGTACTTC.

V gene TRBV7-2 combines with J gene TRBJ2-5; D possibly corresponds to TRBD2 (6 bases). V dropped 5 bases and J dropped 10 bases, with 20 bases sitting between them. The CDR3 length is 14 residues. Germline lookup yields CDR1 SGHTA and CDR2 FQGNSA. The CDR3 loop is CASSLKGSGVSQYF. As DNA, the CDR3 is TGTGCCAGCAGCCTTAAGGGCTCGGGAGTGAGCCAGTACTTC.

This clonotype showed up just a few times. This chain links TRBV7-8 with TRBJ2-7; 13 bases align to TRBD2. Germline V gene data show CDR1 as SGHVS and CDR2 as FQNEAQ. Losses at the gene ends were 5 bases for V and 4 bases for J; bases not matched to a gene: 5. This CDR3 contains 15 residues. In nucleotides, the CDR3 is TGTGCCAGCAGCCAGGGACTAGCGGGGTTTTACGAGCAGTACTTC. It specifies CASSQGLAGFYEQYF.

This clonotype was seen more than once but under ten times. The chain recombines TRBV10-3 with TRBJ2-5; D possibly corresponds to TRBD2 (6 bases). From germline, CDR1 is ENHRY and CDR2 SYGVKD. This CDR3 comprises 13 residues. V lost 4 bases, J lost 3 bases, and 9 bases lay in between. The CDR3 protein is CAISGTTKETQYF. The CDR3 DNA sequence: TGTGCCATCAGTGGGACTACTAAAGAGACCCAGTACTTC.

This clonotype was picked up a small number of times. This rearrangement joins TRBV6-1 to TRBJ2-5, with TRBD2 matching over 14 bases. The better agreement between TRBJ2-1 and the DNA end casts doubt on the J call. This CDR3 is 16 amino acids long. Germline V gene sequence: CDR1 MNHNS, CDR2 SASEGT. CDR3 protein: CASSAFGTSGRGEQFF. The CDR3 region has the DNA TGTGCCAGCAGTGCGTTCGGGACTAGCGGGAGAGGGGAGCAGTTCTTC.

In this sample, this clonotype turned up a few times. The V call is TRBV15, the J call TRBJ1-5; 9 nucleotides line up with TRBD1. CDR1 is LNHNV, CDR2 YYDKDF, per germline (reference sequence). The ends lost 5 bases at V and 7 bases at J; junction bases unmatched: 6. The CDR3 runs 14 residues. The CDR3, as DNA: TGTGCCACCAGCTATACAGGGGGCAGGCAGCCCCAGCATTTT. It yields the protein CATSYTGGRQPQHF.

The V gene is TRBV7-9, the J gene TRBJ2-1, with a possible D match to TRBD2 (6 bases). Germline V lookup: CDR1 SEHNR, CDR2 FQNEAQ (reference sequence). CDR3 length equals 14 residues. V lost 3 bases and J 5 bases, leaving 11 bases between the germline ends. CDR3 amino acids: CASSFSGADNEQFF. CDR3 sequence (DNA): TGTGCCAGCAGCTTTAGCGGTGCCGACAATGAGCAGTTCTTC.

V usage is TRBV7-6 and J usage is TRBJ2-2, with TRBD2 matching over 13 bases. There are 19 residues in the CDR3. J gave up 0 bases and V 5 bases, and 9 bases lay outside the gene matches. Germline loops: CDR1 SGHVS, CDR2 FNYEAQ. The CDR3: CASSLGLAGRTANTGELFF. The CDR3 DNA follows: TGTGCCAGCAGCCTGGGACTAGCGGGAAGAACCGCGAACACCGGGGAGCTGTTTTTT. Looking up the rest from reference TRBV7-6 and TRBJ2-2 gives the full variable domain: GAGVSQSPRYKVTKRGQDVALRCDPISGHVSLYWYRQALGQGPEFLTYFNYEAQQDKSGLPNDRFSAERPEGSISTLTIQRTEQRDSAMYRCASSLGLAGRTANTGELFFGEGSRLTVL.

The chain carries TRBV12-3 or TRBV12-4 and TRBJ2-7, with 8 nucleotides matching TRBD2. CDR3 length: 11 amino acids. V lost 5 bases to trimming and J lost 9 bases; unmatched junction nucleotides: 3. The CDR3 nucleotides are TGTGCCAGCAGTGGGGGGACTAGGCAGTACTTC. This codes for CASSGGTRQYF.

The V call is TRBV27, the J call TRBJ2-1, with 12 bases fitting TRBD2. The V gene end was trimmed by 3 bases and the J gene end by 7 bases; junction bases not matched to a gene: 4. From germline, CDR1 is MNHEY and CDR2 SMNVEV (reference sequence). This CDR3 has 15 residues. CDR3 protein: CASSFLAGGTNEQFF. CDR3 nucleotide sequence: TGTGCCAGCAGTTTCCTAGCGGGAGGGACTAATGAGCAGTTCTTC.

The chain uses TRBV13 and TRBJ2-7; tentative D call: TRBD1 (5 bases). Germline V gene sequence: CDR1 PRHDT, CDR2 FYEKMQ (reference sequence). The V and J ends lost 1 base and 4 bases respectively, with 11 bases between them. This CDR3 region has 14 residues. The CDR3 sequence is CASSLEAGRYEQYF. The CDR3 DNA sequence: TGTGCCAGCAGCTTAGAAGCAGGGCGATACGAGCAGTACTTC.

The chain has TRBV19 and TRBJ2-3; D is ambiguous. Trimming stripped 11 bases from V and 4 bases from J, with 10 bases between. The germline V gene encodes CDR1 LNHDA and CDR2 SQIVND (reference sequence). The CDR3 is made up of 11 amino acids. The CDR3 protein is CASEVADTQYF. CDR3 sequence (DNA): TGTGCCTCAGAGGTGGCAGATACGCAGTATTTT.

The chain employs TRBV27 and TRBJ2-1; 13 nucleotides align to TRBD2. The CDR3 length is 15 residues. CDR1 is MNHEY, CDR2 SMNVEV, per germline (reference sequence). Trimming at V came to 5 bases and at J to 8 bases, leaving 6 bases not matched to a gene. The CDR3 is CASSPHTSGRDEQFF. In DNA, the CDR3 is TGTGCCAGCAGTCCCCATACTAGCGGGAGGGATGAGCAGTTCTTC.

This clonotype was seen once. The chain combines TRBV10-3 with TRBJ2-7; TRBD2 matches 9 bases. This CDR3 has 15 residues. Germline V gene sequence: CDR1 ENHRY, CDR2 SYGVKD. With 8 bases clipped from V and 2 bases from J, the junction kept 10 bases outside the gene matches. The CDR3 is CAIGSLAGSPYEQYF. CDR3 coding DNA: TGTGCCATCGGGAGCCTAGCGGGATCGCCCTACGAGCAGTACTTC.

This clonotype occurred a few times. V is TRBV10-3 and J is TRBJ2-1, with 11 bases identical to TRBD2. The germline V gene has CDR1 ENHRY and CDR2 SYGVKD. CDR3 length: 16 amino acids. The trim removed 4 bases at V and 7 bases at J, leaving 9 bases unmatched. The CDR3 reads CAISGTSGSFRNEQFF. The DNA for the CDR3 is TGTGCCATCAGTGGCACTAGCGGGAGTTTTCGGAATGAGCAGTTCTTC.

This clonotype was seen more than once but under ten times. The chain joins TRBV27 to TRBJ2-5; D tentatively reads TRBD1 or TRBD2 (5 bases each). V dropped 6 bases and J dropped 1 base, with 15 bases sitting between them. Germline CDR1 reads MNHEY; CDR2 reads SMNVEV (reference sequence). There are 15 residues in the CDR3. The CDR3 nucleotides read TGTGCCAGCAGCTCCCTCCAGGGACCCCAAGAGACCCAGTACTTC. Protein sequence: CASSSLQGPQETQYF.

The chain recombines TRBV11-2 with TRBJ1-6; D gene uncertain. Per the germline V gene, CDR1 is SGHAT and CDR2 is FQNNGV. Trimming cost V 3 bases and J 7 bases, with 7 bases left between them. The CDR3 runs 13 residues. CDR3 sequence (DNA): TGTGCCAGCAGCTTCGAGCCGAATTCACCCCTCCACTTT. This translates into CASSFEPNSPLHF.

This clonotype occurred a few times. V usage is TRBV9 and J usage is TRBJ2-4; D unresolved. This CDR3 comprises 15 residues. V shed 0 bases and J shed 9 bases, with 16 bases lying between them. Germline lookup yields CDR1 SGDLS and CDR2 YYNGEE. The CDR3 DNA is TGTGCCAGCAGCGTAGACCCGGGCCAGAATGGCATTCAGTACTTC. It specifies CASSVDPGQNGIQYF.

The chain joins TRBV10-3 to TRBJ1-2; D is uncertain. Trimming pared 6 bases from V and 0 bases from J, leaving 17 bases between. Germline CDR1 reads ENHRY; CDR2 reads SYGVKD. The CDR3 is 16 residues long. CDR3 nucleotides: TGTGCCATCAGCGCCGGGAGTGTGGAAGCTAACTATGGCTACACCTTC. It specifies CAISAGSVEANYGYTF.

The chain combines TRBV7-2 with TRBJ2-3; 11 positions match TRBD2. The CDR3 spans 18 residues. Germline assignment: CDR1 SGHTA and CDR2 FQGNSA. V shed 6 bases and J 5 bases; nucleotides not matched to a gene: 16. CDR3 region: CASSPPGLAALGVDTQYF. The CDR3 nucleotides are TGTGCCAGCAGTCCACCGGGACTAGCGGCCCTGGGCGTAGATACGCAGTATTTT.